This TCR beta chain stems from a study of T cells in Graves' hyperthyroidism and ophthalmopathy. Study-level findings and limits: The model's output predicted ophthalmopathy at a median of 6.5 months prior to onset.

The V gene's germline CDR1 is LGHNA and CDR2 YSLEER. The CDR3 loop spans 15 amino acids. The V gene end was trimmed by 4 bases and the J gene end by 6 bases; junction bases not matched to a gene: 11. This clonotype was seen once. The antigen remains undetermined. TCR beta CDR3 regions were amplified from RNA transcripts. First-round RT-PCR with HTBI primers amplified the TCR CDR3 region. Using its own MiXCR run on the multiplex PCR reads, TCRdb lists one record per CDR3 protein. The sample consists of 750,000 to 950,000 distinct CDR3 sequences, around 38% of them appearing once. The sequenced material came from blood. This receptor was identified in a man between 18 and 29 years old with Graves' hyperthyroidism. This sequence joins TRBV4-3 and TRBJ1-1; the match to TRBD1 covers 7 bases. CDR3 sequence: CASSPLDRAGAEAFF. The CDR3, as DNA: TGCGCCAGCAGCCCCCTAGACAGGGCCGGCGCTGAAGCTTTCTTT.